Presented here are 29 T cell receptor beta chains from one specimen sequenced in a study of CD8 T cells in ankylosing spondylitis. These receptors' targets are unknown. Study observations and caveats: The study identified a TCR beta motif of several highly homologous variants that appeared characteristic of ankylosing spondylitis blood.

TCRdb fed the 5' RACE reads into MiXCR, producing one record per CDR3 protein. The data show 750,000 to 850,000 distinct CDR3 sequences, 12% seen once. The specimen was blood, either unsorted or a sorted T cell fraction (not recorded which). These receptors all stem from a male donor with ankylosing spondylitis.

The CDR3 bases are TGCAGCGCCACAAGCAGCAGGGAGGGAGAGACCCAGTACTTC. Translating gives CSATSSREGETQYF. The rearrangement uses TRBV29-1 and TRBJ2-5; 7 bases are shared with TRBD2. The CDR3 is made up of 14 amino acids. V was clipped by 7 bases and J by 4 bases; unmatched bases: 12. CDR1 and CDR2 (germline): SQVTM, ANQGSEA.

The chain employs TRBV5-1 and TRBJ1-6, with TRBD1 matching over 7 bases. The CDR3 totals 18 residues. V shed 7 bases, J shed 0 bases, and the junction held 13 bases outside the gene matches. The germline CDR1 and CDR2 sequences are SGHRS and YFSETQ. CDR3 amino acids: CASRDRGPQSSYNSPLHF. The CDR3 nucleotides read TGCGCCAGCCGGGACAGAGGGCCCCAGAGCTCCTATAATTCACCCCTCCACTTT.

This clonotype was found a few times. The chain is built from TRBV9 and TRBJ2-7; the D is unclear. Germline V gene data show CDR1 as SGDLS and CDR2 as YYNGEE. CDR3 length: 14 amino acids. Trimming stripped 3 bases from V and 2 bases from J, with 12 bases between. This chain's CDR3 is CASSARTEPYEQYF. CDR3 nucleotide sequence: TGTGCCAGCAGCGCGAGGACCGAACCCTACGAGCAGTACTTC.

This clonotype was recorded at least ten times. V usage is TRBV3-1 and J usage is TRBJ2-6; D gene unclear. V shed 4 bases and J shed 1 base, with 8 bases lying between them. CDR3 length equals 15 residues. The germline gives CDR1 LGHDT, CDR2 YNNKEL (reference sequence). CDR3 coding DNA: TGTGCCAGCAGCCCCCACGGGTCTGGGGCCAACGTCCTGACTTTC. Translation gives CASSPHGSGANVLTF.

This clonotype was detected a few times. V usage is TRBV20-1 and J usage is TRBJ1-1; D possibly corresponds to TRBD1 (6 bases). V was clipped by 5 bases and J by 0 bases, with 13 bases between them. The CDR3 has 14 residues. CDR1 is DFQATT, CDR2 SNEGSKA, per germline (reference sequence). The CDR3 region is CSALDRNMNTEAFF. CDR3 DNA: TGCAGTGCTTTGGACAGAAACATGAACACTGAAGCTTTCTTT.

The rearrangement links TRBV10-3 to TRBJ1-3; possibly TRBD1 for D (5 bases). Germline V gene lookup returns CDR1 ENHRY and CDR2 SYGVKD. V was pared by 3 bases and J by 2 bases, with 17 bases between. This CDR3 is 17 amino acids long. CDR3 region: CAISDPRGTSTGNTIYF. The CDR3 nucleotides are TGTGCCATCAGTGACCCGAGGGGAACCTCAACTGGAAACACCATATATTTT.

This clonotype was found a few times. The J gene is TRBJ2-1, the V gene TRBV5-1, with TRBD1 as a possible D gene (6 bases). Per the germline V gene, CDR1 is SGHRS and CDR2 is YFSETQ. The CDR3 runs to 14 residues. Trimming shortened V by 4 bases and J by 5 bases, and 13 bases separated the two germline ends. The CDR3 spells CASSPLTGNNEQFF. In DNA form, the CDR3 reads TGCGCCAGCAGCCCCCTGACAGGTAACAATGAGCAGTTCTTC. Drawing the rest from reference TRBV5-1 and TRBJ2-1, the complete variable domain is KAGVTQTPRYLIKTRGQQVTLSCSPISGHRSVSWYQQTPGQGLQFLFEYFSETQRNKGNFPGRFSGRQFSNSRSEMNVSTLELGDSALYLCASSPLTGNNEQFFGPGTRLTVL.

The rearrangement links TRBV5-5 to TRBJ2-3; either TRBD1 or TRBD2 may supply D (6 bases each). The CDR3 contains 15 residues. The germline V gene encodes CDR1 SGHKS and CDR2 YYEKEE (reference sequence). Trimming removed 0 bases from V and 7 bases from J, with 15 bases in between. CDR3 DNA: TGTGCCAGCAGCTTGGCGGGGGCGCTTGGAAATACGCAGTATTTT. As protein: CASSLAGALGNTQYF.

This clonotype was counted a few times. The chain's CDR3 is CSAEIGTALSKNIQYF. CDR3 bases: TGCAGTGCTGAGATAGGGACAGCCCTTTCCAAAAACATTCAGTACTTC. The chain links TRBV20-1 to TRBJ2-4; 7 nucleotides line up with TRBD1. V shed 5 bases and J 2 bases; nucleotides not matched to a gene: 12. There are 16 residues in the CDR3. Germline CDR1 is DFQATT and CDR2 is SNEGSKA (reference sequence).

The V gene is TRBV3-1, the J gene TRBJ2-3, with 7 bases lining up with TRBD1. This CDR3 comprises 14 residues. V lost 4 bases to trimming and J lost 6 bases; unmatched junction nucleotides: 7. Looked up from germline, CDR1 is LGHDT and CDR2 is YNNKEL (reference sequence). CDR3: CASSLHRGEDTQYF. The CDR3 DNA follows: TGTGCCAGCAGCCTCCACAGGGGAGAGGATACGCAGTATTTT.

This clonotype has at least ten counts. The chain is built from TRBV4-3 and TRBJ1-4; 7 nucleotides agree with TRBD1. The CDR3 contains 17 residues. Trimming removed 0 bases from V and 10 bases from J; junction bases left unmatched: 14. Germline V gives CDR1 LGHNA, CDR2 YSLEER. CDR3 region: CASSQDPHGGQGGKLFF. The CDR3 bases are TGCGCCAGCAGCCAAGACCCTCATGGGGGTCAGGGGGGAAAACTGTTTTTT.

The chain links TRBV20-1 to TRBJ2-7, with 9 bases that match TRBD1. Trimming removed 2 bases from V and 1 base from J; junction bases left unmatched: 6. The CDR3 totals 15 residues. CDR1 DFQATT and CDR2 SNEGSKA come from the germline V gene (reference sequence). CDR3 nucleotide sequence: TGCAGTGCTAGACCCCGGACAGGGGCTTCCTACGAGCAGTACTTC. Its protein is CSARPRTGASYEQYF.

In its sample, this clonotype was seen a few times. V gene TRBV7-2 combines with J gene TRBJ1-2; D might be TRBD1 (5 bases). V lost 5 bases, J lost 3 bases, and 16 bases lay in between. Germline CDR1 SGHTA, CDR2 FQGNSA. This CDR3 is built from 15 residues. CDR3 region: CASSPDRALDYGYTF. CDR3 in DNA: TGTGCCAGCAGCCCAGACAGAGCCCTTGACTATGGCTACACCTTC.

This clonotype occurred many times. The CDR3 DNA reads as TGTGCCATCAGTGAGGATGGGGGGGACAATGAGCAGTTCTTC. Its translation is CAISEDGGDNEQFF. The chain has TRBV10-3 and TRBJ2-1, with TRBD2 identical over 7 bases. The germline V gene encodes CDR1 ENHRY and CDR2 SYGVKD. The CDR3 runs 14 residues. V shed 2 bases and J 5 bases; nucleotides not matched to a gene: 3.

This clonotype was counted a few times. J is TRBJ2-2 and V is TRBV29-1; 15 bases map to TRBD2. V trimming: 7 bases; J trimming: 4 bases; junction bases outside the gene matches: 10. The length of the CDR3 is 17 residues. Germline CDR1 is SQVTM and CDR2 is ANQGSEA. DNA of the CDR3: TGCAGCGCTGGAGGACTAGCGGGGGGGCGTGGCACCGGGGAGCTGTTTTTT. Residues: CSAGGLAGGRGTGELFF.

This chain links TRBV29-1 with TRBJ2-5, with D perhaps TRBD2 (6 bases). The CDR3 length is 13 residues. With 8 bases removed from V and 9 bases from J, the gap between germline ends came to 22 bases. Germline assignment: CDR1 SQVTM and CDR2 ANQGSEA. In DNA form, the CDR3 reads TGCAGCTCGAGGGAGGACCCGACCGAGCCCCAGTACTTC. As protein: CSSREDPTEPQYF.

This clonotype occurred a few times. V is TRBV20-1 and J is TRBJ2-7, with a weak D call TRBD2 (6 bases). V lost 3 bases, J lost 5 bases, and 11 bases lay in between. The CDR3 sequence is 12 residues long. Germline CDR1 and CDR2: DFQATT and SNEGSKA (reference sequence). The CDR3 sequence is CSASGSANEQYF. The CDR3 DNA follows: TGCAGTGCTAGCGGGAGCGCCAACGAGCAGTACTTC.

This clonotype was seen at least ten times. The V and J genes are TRBV12-3 or TRBV12-4 and TRBJ2-1; the D gene is possibly TRBD1 (6 bases). The CDR3 runs 14 residues. Deletions cut 6 bases from V and 5 bases from J, with 14 bases between. As DNA, the CDR3 is TGTGCCAGCAGCCTAACGGACAGAAACAATGAGCAGTTCTTC. Its protein product is CASSLTDRNNEQFF.

This sequence joins TRBV20-1 and TRBJ1-1; D ambiguous. The V gene's germline CDR1 is DFQATT and CDR2 SNEGSKA (reference sequence). With 5 bases removed from V and 1 base from J, the gap between germline ends came to 14 bases. The CDR3 covers 14 residues. The CDR3 spells CSAYTSMGNTEAFF. CDR3 sequence (DNA): TGCAGTGCTTATACATCAATGGGGAACACTGAAGCTTTCTTT.

The chain combines TRBV4-2 with TRBJ2-1; perhaps TRBD1 as D (6 bases). The CDR3 sequence is 14 residues long. Trimming removed 7 bases from V and 8 bases from J, with 18 bases in between. Germline CDR1 and CDR2: LGHNA and YNFKEQ. CDR3 residues: CASTTSYRADEQFF. Here the CDR3 DNA reads TGTGCCAGCACCACATCATACAGGGCCGATGAGCAGTTCTTC.

The chain is built from TRBV20-1 and TRBJ2-1; 8 bases agree with TRBD2. Germline loops: CDR1 DFQATT, CDR2 SNEGSKA (reference sequence). CDR3 size: 15 residues. V shed 4 bases and J 5 bases; nucleotides not matched to a gene: 10. CDR3 amino acids: CSANPRGAGNNEQFF. The CDR3 DNA reads as TGCAGTGCTAACCCGCGGGGGGCAGGGAACAATGAGCAGTTCTTC.

This clonotype has only a few counts. This chain uses TRBV12-3 or TRBV12-4 with TRBJ2-3; D unresolved. V lost 6 bases and J 8 bases, leaving 15 bases between the germline ends. This CDR3 region has 13 residues. The CDR3 nucleotides read TGTGCCAGCAGCCGCTCTAGTCCAGTTACGCAGTATTTT. It translates to CASSRSSPVTQYF.

This clonotype turned up a few times. V and J are TRBV4-2 and TRBJ1-1; D call uncertain. V gave up 7 bases and J gave up 3 bases, with 12 bases separating them. This CDR3 spans 13 amino acids. CDR1 LGHNA and CDR2 YNFKEQ come from the germline V gene. CDR3 DNA: TGTGCCAGCACCTCGGATCGGTACACTGAAGCTTTCTTT. Translating gives CASTSDRYTEAFF.

This clonotype appeared a few times. The rearrangement uses TRBV30 and TRBJ1-1, with D uncertain. V shed 3 bases and J shed 11 bases, with 16 bases lying between them. Germline V CDR1 and CDR2: GTSNPN, SVGIG (reference sequence). CDR3 length: 12 residues. The CDR3 loop reads CAWRRRESEAFF. The CDR3 DNA sequence: TGTGCCTGGAGGAGGAGGGAAAGTGAGGCTTTCTTT.

The CDR3 DNA is TGTGCCAGCAGCCCTGACAGGGGCCTCTCTGGAAACACCATATATTTT. This codes for CASSPDRGLSGNTIYF. The chain has TRBV7-6 and TRBJ1-3, with 8 bases identical to TRBD1. This CDR3 comprises 16 residues. V gave up 5 bases and J gave up 0 bases; unmatched junction bases: 6. Germline V gives CDR1 SGHVS, CDR2 FNYEAQ.

The CDR3 nucleotides are TGTGCCAGCAGCTTACAAGGAGGGTGGTCGACTGAAGCTTTCTTT. Translated: CASSLQGGWSTEAFF. The rearrangement links TRBV7-9 to TRBJ1-1, with no clear D. This CDR3 is built from 15 residues. V dropped 2 bases and J dropped 5 bases, with 15 bases sitting between them. Germline V gene lookup returns CDR1 SEHNR and CDR2 FQNEAQ (reference sequence).

In this sample, this clonotype turned up many times. V usage is TRBV5-5 and J usage is TRBJ1-1, with 9 bases fitting TRBD1. Germline CDR1 is SGHKS and CDR2 is YYEKEE (reference sequence). The V segment lost 4 bases and the J segment 4 bases; nucleotides outside the gene matches: 5. The CDR3 contains 14 residues. CDR3 amino acids: CASSTTGGITEAFF. CDR3 sequence (DNA): TGTGCCAGCAGCACGACAGGGGGGATCACTGAAGCTTTCTTT.

This sequence joins TRBV7-9 and TRBJ1-2, with 8 positions matching TRBD1. The CDR3 runs 14 residues. V was pared by 0 bases and J by 6 bases, with 3 bases of the junction left unmatched. Germline V gene data show CDR1 as SEHNR and CDR2 as FQNEAQ (reference sequence). As DNA, the CDR3 is TGTGCCAGCAGCTTAGCGGCCAGGGGGCATGGCTACACCTTC. Protein sequence: CASSLAARGHGYTF. Full variable domain (rest looked up from reference TRBV7-9 and TRBJ1-2): DTGVSQNPRHKITKRGQNVTFRCDPISEHNRLYWYRQTLGQGPEFLTYFQNEAQLEKSRLLSDRFSAERPKGSFSTLEIQRTEQGDSAMYLCASSLAARGHGYTFGSGTRLTVV.

This clonotype was picked up many times. The V and J genes are TRBV20-1 and TRBJ2-3; a weak D match, TRBD1 (6 bases). The CDR3 runs to 13 residues. The V gene's germline CDR1 is DFQATT and CDR2 SNEGSKA (reference sequence). The CDR3 spells CSGRPGGTDTQYF. CDR3 in DNA: TGCAGCGGACGACCAGGGGGCACAGATACGCAGTATTTT.